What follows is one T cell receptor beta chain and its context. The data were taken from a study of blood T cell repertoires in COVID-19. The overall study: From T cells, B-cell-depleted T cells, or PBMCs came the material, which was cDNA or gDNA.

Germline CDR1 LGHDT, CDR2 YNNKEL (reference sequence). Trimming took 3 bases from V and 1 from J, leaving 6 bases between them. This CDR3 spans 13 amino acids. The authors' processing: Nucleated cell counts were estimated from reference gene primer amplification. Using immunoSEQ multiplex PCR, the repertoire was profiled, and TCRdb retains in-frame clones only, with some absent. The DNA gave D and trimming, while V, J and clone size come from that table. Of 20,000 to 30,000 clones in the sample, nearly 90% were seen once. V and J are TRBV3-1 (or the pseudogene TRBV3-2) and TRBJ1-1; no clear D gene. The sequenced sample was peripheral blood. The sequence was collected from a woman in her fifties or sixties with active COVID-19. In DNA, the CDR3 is TGTGCCAGCAGCCAGGCAGGGAACACTGAAGCTTTCTTT. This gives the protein CASSQAGNTEAFF.